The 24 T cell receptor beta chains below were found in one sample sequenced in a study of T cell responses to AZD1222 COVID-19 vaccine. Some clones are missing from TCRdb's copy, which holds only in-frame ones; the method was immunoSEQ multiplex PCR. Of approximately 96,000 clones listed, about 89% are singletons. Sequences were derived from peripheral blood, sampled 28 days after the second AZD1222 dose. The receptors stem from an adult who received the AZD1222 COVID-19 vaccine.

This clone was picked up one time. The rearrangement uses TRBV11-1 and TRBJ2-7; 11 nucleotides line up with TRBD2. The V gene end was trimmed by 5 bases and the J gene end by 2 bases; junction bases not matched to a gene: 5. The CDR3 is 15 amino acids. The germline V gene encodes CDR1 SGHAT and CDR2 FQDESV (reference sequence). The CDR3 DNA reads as TGTGCCAGCAGCCTTAGACTAGCGGGGACCTACGAGCAGTACTTC. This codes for CASSLRLAGTYEQYF.

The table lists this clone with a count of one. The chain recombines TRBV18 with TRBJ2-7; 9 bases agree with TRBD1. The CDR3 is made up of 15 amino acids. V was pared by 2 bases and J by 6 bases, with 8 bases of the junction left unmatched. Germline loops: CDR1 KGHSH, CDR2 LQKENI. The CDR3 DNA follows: TGTGCCAGCTCACCATCCGGGACAGGGCTAGCCGAGCAGTACTTC. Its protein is CASSPSGTGLAEQYF.

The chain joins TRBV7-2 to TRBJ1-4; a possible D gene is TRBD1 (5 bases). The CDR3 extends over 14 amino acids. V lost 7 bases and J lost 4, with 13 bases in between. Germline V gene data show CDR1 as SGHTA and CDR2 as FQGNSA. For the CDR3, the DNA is TGTGCCAGCACCCGCCCTGGGGGTAATGAAAAACTGTTTTTT. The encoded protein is CASTRPGGNEKLFF.

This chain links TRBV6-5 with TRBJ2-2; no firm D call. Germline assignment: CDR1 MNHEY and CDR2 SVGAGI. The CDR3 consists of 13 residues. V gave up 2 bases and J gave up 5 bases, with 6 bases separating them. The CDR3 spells CASSYGPTGELFF. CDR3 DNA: TGTGCCAGCAGTTACGGCCCGACCGGGGAGCTGTTTTTT.

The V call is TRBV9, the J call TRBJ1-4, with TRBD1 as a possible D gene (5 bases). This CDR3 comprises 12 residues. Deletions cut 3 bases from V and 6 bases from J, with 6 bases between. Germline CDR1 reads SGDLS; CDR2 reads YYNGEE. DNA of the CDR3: TGTGCCAGCAGCGGAGGGGATGAAAAACTGTTTTTT. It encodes CASSGGDEKLFF.

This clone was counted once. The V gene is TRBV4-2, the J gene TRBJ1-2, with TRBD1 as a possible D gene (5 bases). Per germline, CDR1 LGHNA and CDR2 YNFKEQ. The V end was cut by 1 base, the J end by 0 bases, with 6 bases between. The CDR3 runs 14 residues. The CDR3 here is CASSQAGTNYGYTF. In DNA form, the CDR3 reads TGTGCCAGCAGCCAAGCAGGGACTAACTATGGCTACACCTTC.

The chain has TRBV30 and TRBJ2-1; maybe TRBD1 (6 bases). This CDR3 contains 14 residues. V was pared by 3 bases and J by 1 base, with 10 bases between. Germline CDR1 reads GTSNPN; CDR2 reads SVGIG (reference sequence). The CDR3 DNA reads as TGTGCCTGGAGCAGGGACACGTCCTACAATGAGCAGTTCTTC. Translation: CAWSRDTSYNEQFF.

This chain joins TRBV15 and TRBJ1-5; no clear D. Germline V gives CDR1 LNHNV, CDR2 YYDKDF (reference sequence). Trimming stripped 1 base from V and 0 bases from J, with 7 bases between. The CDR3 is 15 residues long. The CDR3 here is CATSRVVDSNQPQHF. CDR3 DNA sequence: TGTGCCACCAGCAGAGTGGTAGATAGCAATCAGCCCCAGCATTTT.

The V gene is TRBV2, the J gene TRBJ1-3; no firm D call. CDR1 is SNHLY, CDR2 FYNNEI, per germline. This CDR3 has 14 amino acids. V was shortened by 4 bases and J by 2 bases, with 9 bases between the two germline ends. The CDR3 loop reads CASSARATGNTIYF. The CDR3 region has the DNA TGTGCCAGCAGTGCCCGGGCCACTGGAAACACCATATATTTT.

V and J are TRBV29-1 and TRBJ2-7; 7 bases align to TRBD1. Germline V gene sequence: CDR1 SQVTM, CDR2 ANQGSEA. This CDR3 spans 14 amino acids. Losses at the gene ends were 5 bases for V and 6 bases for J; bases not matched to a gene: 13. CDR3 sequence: CSVKGRQGVSEQYF. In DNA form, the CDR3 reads TGCAGCGTTAAAGGTCGGCAGGGGGTCTCCGAGCAGTACTTC.

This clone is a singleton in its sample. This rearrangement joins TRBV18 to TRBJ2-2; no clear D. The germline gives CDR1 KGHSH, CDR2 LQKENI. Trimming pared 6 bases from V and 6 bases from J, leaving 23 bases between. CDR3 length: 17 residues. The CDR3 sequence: CASSPFGVAGVSGELFF. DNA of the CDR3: TGTGCCAGCTCTCCGTTCGGCGTGGCCGGAGTCTCCGGGGAGCTGTTTTTT.

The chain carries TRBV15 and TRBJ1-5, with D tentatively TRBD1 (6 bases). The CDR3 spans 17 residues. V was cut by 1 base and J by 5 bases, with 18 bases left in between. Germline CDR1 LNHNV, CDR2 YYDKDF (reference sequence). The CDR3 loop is CATSRASGGGTYQPQHF. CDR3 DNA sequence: TGTGCCACCAGCAGAGCCTCCGGGGGCGGAACTTATCAGCCCCAGCATTTT.

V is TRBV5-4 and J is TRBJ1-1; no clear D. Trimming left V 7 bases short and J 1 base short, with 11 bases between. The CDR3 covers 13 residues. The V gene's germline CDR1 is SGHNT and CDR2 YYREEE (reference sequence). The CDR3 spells CASLEVPNTEAFF. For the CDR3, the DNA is TGTGCCAGCCTCGAGGTTCCGAACACTGAAGCTTTCTTT.

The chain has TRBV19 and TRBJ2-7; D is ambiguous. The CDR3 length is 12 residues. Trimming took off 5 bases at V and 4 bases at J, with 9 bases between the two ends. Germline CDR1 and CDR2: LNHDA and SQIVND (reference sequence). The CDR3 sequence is CASSSSRYEQYF. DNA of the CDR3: TGTGCCAGTAGTTCGAGTCGATACGAGCAGTACTTC.

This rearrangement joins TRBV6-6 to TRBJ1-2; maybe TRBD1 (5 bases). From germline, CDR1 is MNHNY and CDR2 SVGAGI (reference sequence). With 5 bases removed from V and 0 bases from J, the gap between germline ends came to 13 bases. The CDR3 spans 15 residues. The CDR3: CASSGRDGANYGYTF. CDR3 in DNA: TGTGCCAGCAGTGGCCGGGACGGAGCTAACTATGGCTACACCTTC.

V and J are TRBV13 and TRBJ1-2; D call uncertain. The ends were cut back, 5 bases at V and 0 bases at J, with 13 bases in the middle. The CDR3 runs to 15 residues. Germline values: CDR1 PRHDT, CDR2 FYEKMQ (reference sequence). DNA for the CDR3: TGTGCCAGCAGCCCCGACCGAGGGCCTAACTATGGCTACACCTTC. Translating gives CASSPDRGPNYGYTF.

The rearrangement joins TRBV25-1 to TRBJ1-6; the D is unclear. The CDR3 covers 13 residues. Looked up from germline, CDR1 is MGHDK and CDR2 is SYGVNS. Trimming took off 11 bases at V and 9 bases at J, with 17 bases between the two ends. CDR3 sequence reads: CASGGRRSSPLHF. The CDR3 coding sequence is TGTGCCTCGGGAGGTCGAAGGAGTTCACCCCTCCACTTT. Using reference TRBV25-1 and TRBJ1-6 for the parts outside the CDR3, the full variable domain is EADIYQTPRYLVIGTGKKITLECSQTMGHDKMYWYQQDPGMELHLIHYSYGVNSTEKGDLSSESTVSRIRTEHFPLTLESARPSHTSQYLCASGGRRSSPLHFGNGTRLTVT.

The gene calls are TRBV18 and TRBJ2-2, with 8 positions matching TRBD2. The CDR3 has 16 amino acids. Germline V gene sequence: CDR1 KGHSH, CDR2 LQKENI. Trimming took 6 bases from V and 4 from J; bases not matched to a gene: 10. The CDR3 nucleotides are TGTGCCAGCTCGCTTAACCAGCGGGAGCTCACCGGGGAGCTGTTTTTT. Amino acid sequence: CASSLNQRELTGELFF.

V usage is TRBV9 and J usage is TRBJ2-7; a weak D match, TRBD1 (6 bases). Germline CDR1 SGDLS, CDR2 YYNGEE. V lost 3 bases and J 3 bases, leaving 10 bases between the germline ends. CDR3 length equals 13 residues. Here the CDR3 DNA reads TGTGCCAGCAGCGAAACAGGGAACTACGAGCAGTACTTC. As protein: CASSETGNYEQYF. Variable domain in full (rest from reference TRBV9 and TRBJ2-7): DSGVTQTPKHLITATGQRVTLRCSPRSGDLSVYWYQQSLDQGLQFLIQYYNGEERAKGNILERFSAQQFPDLHSELNLSSLELGDSALYFCASSETGNYEQYFGPGTRLTVT.

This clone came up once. Written as DNA, the CDR3 is TGCGCCAGCAGCCGCTCTCACTGGGCGGGGGTTCAAGAGACCCAGTACTTC. Translating gives CASSRSHWAGVQETQYF. This rearrangement joins TRBV5-1 to TRBJ2-5; TRBD2 aligns across 7 bases. CDR3 size: 17 residues. J gave up 2 bases and V 4 bases, and 14 bases lay outside the gene matches. Germline lookup yields CDR1 SGHRS and CDR2 YFSETQ. The whole variable domain, filled in from reference TRBV5-1 and TRBJ2-5, reads KAGVTQTPRYLIKTRGQQVTLSCSPISGHRSVSWYQQTPGQGLQFLFEYFSETQRNKGNFPGRFSGRQFSNSRSEMNVSTLELGDSALYLCASSRSHWAGVQETQYFGPGTRLLVL.

CDR3 in amino acids: CASSLDSGRSELSYNSPLHF. As DNA, the CDR3 is TGTGCCAGCAGCTTAGATTCAGGCAGGTCTGAGCTTTCCTATAATTCACCCCTCCACTTT. The chain recombines TRBV11-3 with TRBJ1-6, with D uncertain. This CDR3 has 20 amino acids. V lost 0 bases, J lost 1 base, and 19 bases lay in between. Per the germline V gene, CDR1 is SGHNT and CDR2 is YENEEA.

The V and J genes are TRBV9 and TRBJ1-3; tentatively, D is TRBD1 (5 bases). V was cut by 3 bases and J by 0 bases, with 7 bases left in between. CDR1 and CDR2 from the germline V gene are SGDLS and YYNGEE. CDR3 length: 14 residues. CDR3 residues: CASSATASGNTIYF. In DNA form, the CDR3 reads TGTGCCAGCAGCGCGACAGCCTCTGGAAACACCATATATTTT. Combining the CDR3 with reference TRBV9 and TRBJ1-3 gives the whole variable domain DSGVTQTPKHLITATGQRVTLRCSPRSGDLSVYWYQQSLDQGLQFLIQYYNGEERAKGNILERFSAQQFPDLHSELNLSSLELGDSALYFCASSATASGNTIYFGEGSWLTVV.

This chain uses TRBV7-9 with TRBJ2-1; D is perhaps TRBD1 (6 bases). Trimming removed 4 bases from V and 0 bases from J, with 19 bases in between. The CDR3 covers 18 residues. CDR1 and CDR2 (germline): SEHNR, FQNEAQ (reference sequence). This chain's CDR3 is CASSSGQSFVSSYNEQFF. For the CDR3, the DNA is TGTGCCAGCAGCTCCGGACAGTCTTTCGTATCCTCCTACAATGAGCAGTTCTTC.

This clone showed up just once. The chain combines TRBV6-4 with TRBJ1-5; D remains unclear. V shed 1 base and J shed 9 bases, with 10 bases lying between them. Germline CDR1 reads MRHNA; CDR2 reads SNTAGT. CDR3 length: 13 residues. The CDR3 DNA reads TGTGCCAGCAGTGACTTCCCTGGGGTGCCCCAGCATTTT. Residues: CASSDFPGVPQHF.